A single sample gave rise to the 20 T cell receptor beta chains below, sequenced in a study of blood T cell repertoires in COVID-19 (dated by TCRdb to about 2020). Library construction relied on the immunoSEQ multiplex PCR assay. Drawn from immuneACCESS, this table holds only the in-frame rearrangements with V and J called that TCRdb kept. Clones are partly lost; checked studies trace under half to an unresolved V gene and leave the rest unexplained. Present in this sample are 200,000 to 250,000 clones, over 75% of which were seen just once. Together, the top ten hold around 9% of the sample. Sequences were obtained from PBMCs or T cells enriched from blood (not recorded which). Receptor source: a man aged 35 to 55 who had recovered from COVID-19.

The chain combines TRBV5-4 with TRBJ2-5, with TRBD2 matching 9 bases. This CDR3 is built from 17 residues. Germline trimming cut 2 bases from V and 5 bases from J; bases unmatched to any gene: 13. Germline lookup yields CDR1 SGHNT and CDR2 YYREEE (reference sequence). CDR3 sequence (DNA): TGTGCCAGCAGCTTCCTGCTTAGCGGGAGCGAGGCGGAGACCCAGTACTTC. It encodes CASSFLLSGSEAETQYF.

The chain has TRBV10-2 and TRBJ2-2; 7 bases fit TRBD2. This CDR3 is 13 amino acids long. V lost 7 bases, J lost 4 bases, and 3 bases stayed unmatched. The germline V gene encodes CDR1 WSHSY and CDR2 SAAADI. The CDR3 DNA is TGCGCCAGCAAATGGGGGGGCACCGGGGAGCTGTTTTTT. Amino acid sequence: CASKWGGTGELFF.

The chain uses TRBV10-3 and TRBJ1-1; tentatively, D is TRBD1 (5 bases). CDR3 size: 13 residues. Germline V gene sequence: CDR1 ENHRY, CDR2 SYGVKD. The V end lost 8 bases, the J end lost 0 bases, and 10 bases lay between the germline ends. CDR3 protein: CAIQGSLNTEAFF. The CDR3 DNA reads TGTGCCATCCAGGGATCCCTGAACACTGAAGCTTTCTTT.

The V gene is TRBV30, the J gene TRBJ1-5; 9 nucleotides agree with TRBD1. The J segment lost 16 bases and the V segment lost 2 bases, leaving 12 bases of the junction unmatched. This CDR3 region has 13 residues. Germline values: CDR1 GTSNPN, CDR2 SVGIG (reference sequence). Written as DNA, the CDR3 is TGTGCCTGGAGTAAGAAGGCAGGACAGGGGAAACATTTT. This gives the protein CAWSKKAGQGKHF. The full variable domain, with the rest looked up from reference TRBV30 and TRBJ1-5, is SQTIHQWPATLVQPVGSPLSLECTVEGTSNPNLYWYRQAAGRGLQLLFYSVGIGQISSEVPQNLSASRPQDRQFILSSKKLLLSDSGFYLCAWSKKAGQGKHFGDGTRLSIL.

J is TRBJ1-6 and V is TRBV5-4; D possibly corresponds to TRBD1 (5 bases). This CDR3 is built from 15 residues. Deletions cut 2 bases from V and 7 bases from J, with 13 bases between. Germline V gene lookup returns CDR1 SGHNT and CDR2 YYREEE (reference sequence). CDR3 loop: CASSFGLRGNSPLHF. The DNA for the CDR3 is TGTGCCAGCAGCTTCGGGCTAAGGGGAAATTCACCCCTCCACTTT.

This chain links TRBV11-2 with TRBJ2-7; TRBD2 might be the D (6 bases). CDR1 and CDR2 from the germline V gene are SGHAT and FQNNGV. The CDR3 totals 15 residues. Trimming shortened V by 3 bases and J by 0 bases, and 12 bases separated the two germline ends. CDR3 nucleotide sequence: TGTGCCAGCAGCTTCGGAGGGGACTCCTCCTACGAGCAGTACTTC. Its protein is CASSFGGDSSYEQYF.

V and J are TRBV19 and TRBJ2-5; TRBD2 matches at 8 bases. The V and J ends lost 8 bases and 4 bases, in that order; junction bases with no gene match: 6. Germline assignment: CDR1 LNHDA and CDR2 SQIVND (reference sequence). This CDR3 spans 13 amino acids. This chain's CDR3 is CASGTRVGETQYF. The CDR3 DNA reads as TGTGCCAGTGGGACTAGGGTGGGAGAGACCCAGTACTTC.

The DNA of the CDR3 is TGTGCCAGCAGCTTAGGGACAGGGAATTTATATAGCAATCAGCCCCAGCATTTT. Residues: CASSLGTGNLYSNQPQHF. The V and J genes are TRBV11-2 and TRBJ1-5; 8 bases match TRBD1. Germline V gives CDR1 SGHAT, CDR2 FQNNGV. The V gene end was trimmed by 1 base and the J gene end by 0 bases; junction bases not matched to a gene: 8. The CDR3 covers 18 residues. The variable domain in full, with the rest retrieved from reference TRBV11-2 and TRBJ1-5, is EAGVAQSPRYKIIEKRQSVAFWCNPISGHATLYWYQQILGQGPKLLIQFQNNGVVDDSQLPKDRFSAERLKGVDSTLKIQPAKLEDSAVYLCASSLGTGNLYSNQPQHFGDGTRLSIL.

V gene TRBV7-6 combines with J gene TRBJ1-2; possible D gene TRBD1, 6 bases. V was cut by 7 bases and J by 3 bases, with 24 bases left in between. The CDR3 extends over 17 amino acids. The germline V gene encodes CDR1 SGHVS and CDR2 FNYEAQ. Written as DNA, the CDR3 is TGTGCCAGCAAGGCAGGTCCGGGACAATACTCAGACTATGGCTACACCTTC. Translation gives CASKAGPGQYSDYGYTF.

The genes are TRBV5-1 and TRBJ2-3; tentative D call: TRBD1 (6 bases). The germline V gene encodes CDR1 SGHRS and CDR2 YFSETQ. V was trimmed by 4 bases and J by 0 bases, leaving 12 bases between them. The CDR3 totals 15 residues. CDR3 sequence (DNA): TGCGCCAGCAGCCTTAGGACAGATAGCACAGATACGCAGTATTTT. Translation gives CASSLRTDSTDTQYF. The full variable domain, in which reference TRBV5-1 and TRBJ2-3 provide the parts outside the CDR3, is KAGVTQTPRYLIKTRGQQVTLSCSPISGHRSVSWYQQTPGQGLQFLFEYFSETQRNKGNFPGRFSGRQFSNSRSEMNVSTLELGDSALYLCASSLRTDSTDTQYFGPGTRLTVL.

The chain combines TRBV12-3 or TRBV12-4 with TRBJ1-1; D is unresolved. This CDR3 is 13 amino acids long. V was clipped by 3 bases and J by 4 bases, with 9 bases between them. As DNA, the CDR3 is TGTGCCAGCAGTTTGACTTTGGGCACTGAAGCTTTCTTT. As protein: CASSLTLGTEAFF.

The chain couples TRBV5-1 to TRBJ2-2; 11 positions agree with TRBD1. Germline CDR1 is SGHRS and CDR2 is YFSETQ. The CDR3 has 19 residues. The V gene end was trimmed by 4 bases and the J gene end by 4 bases; junction bases not matched to a gene: 15. CDR3 sequence: CASSRAGDRGARGTGELFF. CDR3 in DNA: TGCGCCAGCAGCCGCGCCGGGGACAGGGGGGCTCGAGGCACCGGGGAGCTGTTTTTT. The full variable domain, completed using reference TRBV5-1 and TRBJ2-2, is KAGVTQTPRYLIKTRGQQVTLSCSPISGHRSVSWYQQTPGQGLQFLFEYFSETQRNKGNFPGRFSGRQFSNSRSEMNVSTLELGDSALYLCASSRAGDRGARGTGELFFGEGSRLTVL.

The chain couples TRBV24-1 to TRBJ2-3; 10 bases match TRBD1. This CDR3 region has 16 residues. V lost 7 bases and J lost 6; bases outside the gene matches: 12. Germline V gives CDR1 KGHDR, CDR2 SFDVKD. This chain's CDR3 is CATSRSGTGVRDTQYF. CDR3 nucleotides: TGTGCCACCAGCCGGTCGGGGACAGGGGTTCGCGATACGCAGTATTTT.

In this sample, this clone turned up once. The V and J genes are TRBV2 and TRBJ2-2; perhaps TRBD1 as D (7 bases). CDR1 and CDR2 (germline): SNHLY, FYNNEI. This CDR3 has 15 residues. V was pared by 7 bases and J by 3 bases, with 15 bases between. Here the CDR3 reads CASKKDRRDTGELFF. Here the CDR3 DNA reads TGTGCCAGCAAGAAGGACAGGAGGGACACCGGGGAGCTGTTTTTT. Full variable domain (rest looked up from reference TRBV2 and TRBJ2-2): EPEVTQTPSHQVTQMGQEVILRCVPISNHLYFYWYRQILGQKVEFLVSFYNNEISEKSEIFDDQFSVERPDGSNFTLKIRSTKLEDSAMYFCASKKDRRDTGELFFGEGSRLTVL.

This clone has a handful of counts. V and J are TRBV5-1 and TRBJ1-2, with 9 bases fitting TRBD1. Looked up from germline, CDR1 is SGHRS and CDR2 is YFSETQ. CDR3 length: 16 residues. V shed 0 bases, J shed 6 bases, and the junction held 9 bases outside the gene matches. DNA of the CDR3: TGCGCCAGCAGCTTGGAATCCGGGACAGGGTCAGATGGCTACACCTTC. Translating it yields CASSLESGTGSDGYTF.

This chain uses TRBV18 with TRBJ1-1; no clear D gene. V lost 4 bases to trimming and J lost 5 bases, with 11 bases between them. Germline V gene sequence: CDR1 KGHSH, CDR2 LQKENI. The CDR3 extends over 13 amino acids. CDR3 amino acids: CASSREVGTEAFF. The DNA for the CDR3 is TGTGCCAGCTCACGAGAGGTTGGAACTGAAGCTTTCTTT. Looking up the rest from reference TRBV18 and TRBJ1-1 gives the full variable domain: NAGVMQNPRHLVRRRGQEARLRCSPMKGHSHVYWYRQLPEEGLKFMVYLQKENIIDESGMPKERFSAEFPKEGPSILRIQQVVRGDSAAYFCASSREVGTEAFFGQGTRLTVV.

This chain connects TRBV9 to TRBJ2-1; possibly TRBD2 for D (6 bases). Germline CDR1 SGDLS, CDR2 YYNGEE. This CDR3 region has 12 residues. Trimming removed 7 bases from V and 8 bases from J, with 13 bases in between. CDR3 sequence (DNA): TGTGCCAGCGGAGGGGTGACGGATGAGCAGTTCTTC. Amino acids: CASGGVTDEQFF.

The chain joins TRBV6-5 to TRBJ2-7; 9 bases are a match to TRBD1. CDR3 length equals 14 residues. In germline, CDR1 is MNHEY, CDR2 SVGAGI. Trimming at V came to 6 bases and at J to 3 bases, leaving 6 bases not matched to a gene. The CDR3 DNA sequence: TGTGCCAGCAGCACGGACAGGGGAGGCTACGAGCAGTACTTC. It encodes CASSTDRGGYEQYF.

DNA of the CDR3: TGTGCCAGTAGATGGGACAGGGACGGGAGGAGGTCAGCTTTCTTT. This translates into CASRWDRDGRRSAFF. The chain uses TRBV19 and TRBJ1-1; 9 bases align to TRBD1. With 6 bases clipped from V and 10 bases from J, the junction kept 15 bases outside the gene matches. This CDR3 comprises 15 residues. CDR1 is LNHDA and CDR2 is SQIVND in the germline V gene (reference sequence).

V gene TRBV5-1 combines with J gene TRBJ1-6, with no clear D. Deletions cut 1 base from V and 10 bases from J, with 9 bases between. The CDR3 extends over 13 amino acids. Germline CDR1 SGHRS, CDR2 YFSETQ. The CDR3 DNA follows: TGCGCCAGCAGCTTGATAGAGCGGTCACCCCTCCACTTT. Residues: CASSLIERSPLHF.